This T cell receptor (beta chain) was captured by sequencing in a study of T cells in Graves' hyperthyroidism and ophthalmopathy. Whole-study context: Blood from the periphery was taken at initial diagnosis, before any treatment.

Study-wide findings and caveats: Ophthalmopathy was model-predicted a median around seven months pre-onset.

The source of the PBMCs was around 10 ml of fresh peripheral blood. The TCR beta CDR3 regions underwent amplification using RNA transcripts as the source. With the HTBI primer set, the TCR CDR3 went through a first round of RT-PCR. A single record per CDR3 protein comes from TCRdb applying MiXCR to the multiplex PCR reads. The sample records about 400,000 distinct CDR3 sequences, about 15% being singletons. CDR3 length: 15 amino acids. V was shortened by 5 bases and J by 3 bases, with 14 bases between the two germline ends. Germline values: CDR1 MDHEN, CDR2 SYDVKM. As for this clonotype: Its antigen is not known. A much larger clone differs from this one at a single base, so this may be a read error.

The chain recombines TRBV28 with TRBJ1-5; D possibly corresponds to TRBD1 (6 bases). The clonotype originates from a woman aged 25 to 39 with Graves' hyperthyroidism. The sequencing sample was made of blood. DNA of the CDR3: TGTGCCAGCAGTCCCGGGACAAGATCCAATCAGCCCCAGCATTTT. It is translated as CASSPGTRSNQPQHF.